The T cell receptor (beta chain) described here comes from a study of shared clonotypes between healthy human individuals. Broader study findings: Shared clonotypes across all four donors exceeded non-shared ones in generation probability. Sampling covered blood only; tissue repertoires likely differ.

Generated by immunoSEQ multiplex PCR, the TCRdb table keeps only in-frame clones and is missing some. The sample contains about 2 million clones, about 95% of which appear only once. A word on this clone: Its antigen is still unknown.

The CDR3 has 15 residues. The V segment lost 0 bases and the J segment 4 bases; nucleotides outside the gene matches: 2. Germline CDR1 reads LGHNA; CDR2 reads YNFKEQ. The study separated CD4+ cells into CD45RA+ naive and CD45RA-negative memory subsets. The receptor was isolated from a man aged 18-30 years in good health. Material for sequencing was naive CD4+ T cells sorted from blood. Subset defined: CD45RA+ positively selected. V and J are TRBV4-2 and TRBJ2-4; 8 nucleotides align to TRBD2. The CDR3 protein is CASSQEGTSKNIQYF. The CDR3 coding sequence is TGTGCCAGCAGCCAAGAGGGGACTAGTAAAAACATTCAGTACTTC.